The TCR beta chain described here comes from a study of cytomegalovirus exposure and HLA in healthy donors. Study findings and constraints: The classifier reportedly diagnosed cytomegalovirus status with high specificity and sensitivity. TCR beta chains numbering roughly 150 were designated cytomegalovirus-associated.

The assay was immunoSEQ multiplex PCR, and TCRdb's table has in-frame clones only and misses some. In the table there are 260,000 or so clones, 90% of which are singletons. This clone has a handful of counts. No antigen is known for it. Germline CDR1 and CDR2: SGDLS and YYNGEE. V was pared by 4 bases and J by 4 bases, with 3 bases between. The CDR3 extends over 11 amino acids. The chain is built from TRBV9 and TRBJ2-1; D is unclear. Source material: PBMCs. This receptor was identified in a woman aged 25-40 years in good health and CMV-seronegative. CDR3 DNA: TGTGCCAGCAGCCAATACAATGAGCAGTTCTTC. Encoded protein: CASSQYNEQFF.